The text below deals with one T cell receptor (beta chain). The method was immunoSEQ multiplex PCR; TCRdb's version includes in-frame clones alone and lacks a portion of them. The sample holds more than 300,000 clones, just under 95% seen once. The sample originates from a study of shared T cell receptors in the human thymus. The receptor was derived from a human donor. Sequenced material: thymocytes.

CDR3 nucleotides: TGTGCCAGCAGCTTAGTTTTTTCCGGGCAGGGGGAATACAATGAGCAGTTCTTC. It specifies CASSLVFSGQGEYNEQFF. J is TRBJ2-1 and V is TRBV7-6, with 7 bases identical to TRBD1. J gave up 4 bases and V 1 base, and 13 bases lay outside the gene matches. Per germline, CDR1 SGHVS and CDR2 FNYEAQ. CDR3 length: 18 amino acids.